Each of the 27 T cell receptor beta chains below was sequenced from the same sample in a study of cytomegalovirus exposure and HLA in healthy donors. Both 60 Vbeta primers and 13 Jbeta primers went into the PCR. Assay: immunoSEQ multiplex PCR; the TCRdb copy retains only in-frame clones and omits some. The sample records 130,000 to 150,000 clones, around 72% being singletons. Sequencing was done on a sample of PBMCs. These receptors originate from a man between 18 and 35 years old in good health and CMV-seropositive.

The V call is TRBV20-1, the J call TRBJ2-5; D is unresolved. The CDR3 has 10 residues. Trimming removed 3 bases from V and 5 bases from J, with 4 bases in between. Germline V lookup: CDR1 DFQATT, CDR2 SNEGSKA (reference sequence). CDR3 residues: CSARRETQYF. The CDR3 DNA is TGCAGTGCTAGGCGGGAGACCCAGTACTTC.

The chain uses TRBV7-9 and TRBJ1-4; no definite D call. The germline V and J ends were trimmed by 4 bases and 5 bases, with 17 bases remaining between them. The CDR3 loop spans 16 amino acids. Germline-derived CDR1 and CDR2 are SEHNR and FQNEAQ (reference sequence). This chain's CDR3 is CASSSSPDWRNEKLFF. CDR3 nucleotide sequence: TGTGCCAGCAGCTCTAGTCCAGACTGGAGGAATGAAAAACTGTTTTTT.

This sequence joins TRBV25-1 and TRBJ2-2; D unresolved. Trimming stripped 9 bases from V and 0 bases from J, with 8 bases between. CDR1 is MGHDK and CDR2 is SYGVNS in the germline V gene. The CDR3 has 13 amino acids. The CDR3 sequence is CASADTNTGELFF. The CDR3 nucleotides read TGTGCCAGTGCAGACACGAACACCGGGGAGCTGTTTTTT.

The V call is TRBV7-2, the J call TRBJ1-4; tentatively, D is TRBD1 (5 bases). Germline V gene sequence: CDR1 SGHTA, CDR2 FQGNSA. The germline V and J ends were trimmed by 4 bases and 4 bases, with 13 bases remaining between them. The CDR3 is 15 amino acids. CDR3 sequence: CASSSGGEFNEKLFF. CDR3 DNA sequence: TGTGCCAGCAGCTCGGGGGGGGAGTTTAATGAAAAACTGTTTTTT. Filled out from reference TRBV7-2 and TRBJ1-4, the complete variable domain reads GAGVSQSPSNKVTEKGKDVELRCDPISGHTALYWYRQSLGQGLEFLIYFQGNSAPDKSGLPSDRFSAERTGGSVSTLTIQRTQQEDSAVYLCASSSGGEFNEKLFFGSGTQLSVL.

The rearrangement uses TRBV5-1 and TRBJ2-3; D is possibly TRBD2 (6 bases). The CDR3 has 16 amino acids. V was pared by 0 bases and J by 0 bases, with 11 bases between. The V gene's germline CDR1 is SGHRS and CDR2 YFSETQ. CDR3 bases: TGCGCCAGCAGCTTGGGGGACCGGGGGAGCACAGATACGCAGTATTTT. This translates into CASSLGDRGSTDTQYF.

The chain employs TRBV5-5 and TRBJ2-7, with D perhaps TRBD2 (6 bases). The V end was cut by 5 bases, the J end by 2 bases, with 14 bases between. Germline lookup yields CDR1 SGHKS and CDR2 YYEKEE (reference sequence). The CDR3 extends over 14 amino acids. DNA for the CDR3: TGTGCCAGCAGTGGGGGGAGCGCGGCCTACGAGCAGTACTTC. Its protein is CASSGGSAAYEQYF.

This clone was recorded at least ten times. V and J are TRBV4-3 and TRBJ2-1, with D possibly TRBD1 on 6 matching bases. V shed 3 bases and J shed 3 bases, with 21 bases lying between them. The CDR3 runs to 18 residues. Looked up from germline, CDR1 is LGHNA and CDR2 is YSLEER. CDR3 sequence: CASSQTPAGQTDYNEQFF. In DNA form, the CDR3 reads TGCGCCAGCAGCCAGACGCCCGCTGGACAGACCGACTACAATGAGCAGTTCTTC.

The rearrangement links TRBV5-6 to TRBJ1-2; no reliable D call. V gave up 0 bases and J gave up 2 bases, with 5 bases separating them. From germline, CDR1 is SGHDT and CDR2 YYEEEE. The length of the CDR3 is 13 residues. CDR3 in DNA: TGTGCCAGCAGCTTGGGCGGGAACTATGGCTACACCTTC. This encodes CASSLGGNYGYTF.

This clone was counted only a few times. This sequence joins TRBV5-6 and TRBJ2-1; 11 bases fit TRBD1. The CDR3 spans 16 residues. J was trimmed by 9 bases and V by 4 bases; bases with no gene match: 12. Germline V gene lookup returns CDR1 SGHDT and CDR2 YYEEEE. The CDR3 protein is CASSVAGTGGRTEQFF. The CDR3, as DNA: TGTGCCAGCAGCGTAGCCGGGACAGGGGGGCGGACTGAGCAGTTCTTC.

The chain is built from TRBV9 and TRBJ1-6; TRBD1 is a possible D gene (6 bases). Trimming cost V 3 bases and J 7 bases, with 11 bases left between them. Germline CDR1 and CDR2: SGDLS and YYNGEE. The CDR3 sequence is 14 residues long. The DNA for the CDR3 is TGTGCCAGCAGCGGGACAGTTTCCAATTCACCCCTCCACTTT. Translation gives CASSGTVSNSPLHF.

CDR3 loop: CASSAPGQETQYF. The CDR3 DNA is TGTGCCAGCAGCGCACCGGGACAAGAGACCCAGTACTTC. This chain links TRBV9 with TRBJ2-5; tentative D call: TRBD2 (5 bases). This CDR3 comprises 13 residues. Trimming cost V 3 bases and J 2 bases, with 8 bases left between them. Germline values: CDR1 SGDLS, CDR2 YYNGEE.

The chain carries TRBV15 and TRBJ2-3, with TRBD2 matching 10 bases. Germline CDR1 and CDR2: LNHNV and YYDKDF (reference sequence). CDR3 length: 16 residues. V lost 1 base, J lost 4 bases, and 5 bases stayed unmatched. The CDR3 DNA is TGTGCCACCAGCAGAGTTCCTAGCGGGAGATCAGATACGCAGTATTTT. This translates into CATSRVPSGRSDTQYF.

The chain couples TRBV5-1 to TRBJ1-2; D not resolved. The CDR3 consists of 13 residues. Looked up from germline, CDR1 is SGHRS and CDR2 is YFSETQ. V gave up 4 bases and J gave up 8 bases, with 15 bases separating them. CDR3 loop: CASSDLDLGGYTF. As DNA, the CDR3 is TGCGCCAGCAGCGATCTCGACCTAGGAGGCTACACCTTC.

The V and J genes are TRBV9 and TRBJ1-2; 7 nucleotides line up with TRBD1. The CDR3 covers 14 residues. V lost 3 bases, J lost 8 bases, and 10 bases stayed unmatched. In germline, CDR1 is SGDLS, CDR2 YYNGEE. The CDR3 bases are TGTGCCAGCAGCGCCCAGACAGGGAACGTCGGCTACACCTTC. Translating it yields CASSAQTGNVGYTF.

The chain uses TRBV2 and TRBJ2-5; D is possibly TRBD2 (5 bases). Germline assignment: CDR1 SNHLY and CDR2 FYNNEI. This CDR3 comprises 14 residues. The ends were cut back, 6 bases at V and 5 bases at J, with 16 bases in the middle. The CDR3 reads CASSGNGLWETQYF. The CDR3 nucleotides are TGTGCCAGCAGCGGGAATGGGCTGTGGGAGACCCAGTACTTC.

J is TRBJ1-2 and V is TRBV14; D unclear. Germline V lookup: CDR1 SGHDN, CDR2 FVKESK. The CDR3 is 13 residues long. Trimming took 1 base from V and 2 from J, leaving 5 bases between them. CDR3 amino acids: CASSQGQNYGYTF. The CDR3 DNA sequence: TGTGCCAGCAGCCAAGGGCAGAACTATGGCTACACCTTC.

This chain connects TRBV7-9 to TRBJ1-4, with TRBD1 matching 7 bases. Trimming at V came to 1 base and at J to 8 bases, leaving 7 bases not matched to a gene. This CDR3 region has 15 residues. Per the germline V gene, CDR1 is SEHNR and CDR2 is FQNEAQ (reference sequence). Here the CDR3 reads CASSLVDRPAEKLFF. CDR3 bases: TGTGCCAGCAGCTTAGTGGACAGGCCTGCGGAAAAACTGTTTTTT.

V gene TRBV4-1 combines with J gene TRBJ2-7; possibly TRBD2 for D (5 bases). Germline V CDR1 and CDR2: MGHRA, YSYEKL. The CDR3 loop spans 14 amino acids. Trimming took 1 base from V and 2 from J, leaving 9 bases between them. CDR3 in amino acids: CASSQGTGTYEQYF. CDR3 coding DNA: TGCGCCAGCAGCCAAGGAACCGGGACCTACGAGCAGTACTTC.

The chain joins TRBV5-1 to TRBJ2-7, with 7 bases lining up with TRBD2. Germline values: CDR1 SGHRS, CDR2 YFSETQ. V lost 0 bases to trimming and J lost 2 bases; unmatched junction nucleotides: 5. The CDR3 runs 15 residues. The CDR3 DNA follows: TGCGCCAGCAGCTTGGGGGGGGGAGGGACCTACGAGCAGTACTTC. This translates into CASSLGGGGTYEQYF.

The chain carries TRBV4-1 and TRBJ2-1; D is perhaps TRBD1 (6 bases). Germline V lookup: CDR1 MGHRA, CDR2 YSYEKL. The CDR3 runs to 17 residues. Trimming shortened V by 4 bases and J by 5 bases, and 21 bases separated the two germline ends. CDR3 region: CASSLRAQGQLHNEQFF. In nucleotides, the CDR3 is TGCGCCAGCAGCCTAAGAGCACAGGGCCAGCTCCACAATGAGCAGTTCTTC.

This clone was seen only a few times. This chain joins TRBV7-9 and TRBJ2-7; 13 bases fit TRBD2. V lost 5 bases to trimming and J lost 7 bases; unmatched junction nucleotides: 11. Germline V gene lookup returns CDR1 SEHNR and CDR2 FQNEAQ (reference sequence). This CDR3 comprises 16 residues. The CDR3 region has the DNA TGTGCCAGCAGCAACGGACTAGCGGGAGCGGCGGGAGAGCAGTACTTC. This sequence encodes CASSNGLAGAAGEQYF.

The genes are TRBV5-6 and TRBJ1-2; the match to TRBD1 covers 8 bases. This CDR3 is built from 15 residues. The V segment lost 2 bases and the J segment 7 bases; nucleotides outside the gene matches: 10. CDR1 and CDR2 (germline): SGHDT, YYEEEE. This chain's CDR3 is CASSFTGTGGFGYTF. The DNA of the CDR3 is TGTGCCAGCAGCTTTACCGGGACAGGCGGCTTTGGCTACACCTTC.

V and J are TRBV6-5 and TRBJ2-1; the match to TRBD2 covers 8 bases. This CDR3 is built from 15 residues. The germline CDR1 and CDR2 sequences are MNHEY and SVGAGI. V lost 7 bases to trimming and J lost 4 bases; unmatched junction nucleotides: 9. CDR3: CASTLFSGNYNEQFF. Written as DNA, the CDR3 is TGTGCCAGCACCCTCTTTAGCGGGAATTACAATGAGCAGTTCTTC.

The chain couples TRBV18 to TRBJ1-4, with 8 bases that match TRBD1. The CDR3 runs 14 residues. Per germline, CDR1 KGHSH and CDR2 LQKENI. The trim removed 0 bases at V and 8 bases at J, leaving 2 bases unmatched. This chain's CDR3 is CASSPPSGGEKLFF. DNA for the CDR3: TGTGCCAGCTCACCACCGTCAGGGGGCGAAAAACTGTTTTTT.

The chain is built from TRBV9 and TRBJ1-5; D ambiguous. The CDR3 has 14 residues. Trimming left V 0 bases short and J 0 bases short, with 4 bases between. From germline, CDR1 is SGDLS and CDR2 YYNGEE. The CDR3, as DNA: TGTGCCAGCAGCGTAGGTATTAGCAATCAGCCCCAGCATTTT. Encoded protein: CASSVGISNQPQHF.

The chain has TRBV2 and TRBJ1-6; D gene uncertain. Germline CDR1 SNHLY, CDR2 FYNNEI. The CDR3 is 14 residues long. Trimming removed 2 bases at V and 6 bases at J, with 8 bases between. The CDR3 here is CASSESVGNSPLHF. The CDR3 coding sequence is TGTGCCAGCAGTGAATCGGTCGGTAATTCACCCCTCCACTTT. Full variable domain (missing parts from reference TRBV2 and TRBJ1-6): EPEVTQTPSHQVTQMGQEVILRCVPISNHLYFYWYRQILGQKVEFLVSFYNNEISEKSEIFDDQFSVERPDGSNFTLKIRSTKLEDSAMYFCASSESVGNSPLHFGNGTRLTVT.

This chain links TRBV6-4 with TRBJ2-6; possible D gene TRBD1, 6 bases. This CDR3 has 15 amino acids. The V gene's germline CDR1 is MRHNA and CDR2 SNTAGT. Trimming removed 3 bases at V and 4 bases at J, with 10 bases between. The CDR3 protein is CASSDQGSGANVLTF. CDR3 DNA: TGTGCCAGCAGTGATCAGGGGTCGGGGGCCAACGTCCTGACTTTC.